Listed below are T cell receptor beta chains from one sample, sequenced in a study of OX40 agonist ivuxolimab in advanced cancers. Here immunoSEQ multiplex PCR was the method, and the copy in TCRdb shows in-frame clones only, minus some. This sample has approximately 61,000 clones, with about 89% found just once. The specimen was CD4+ or CD8+ T cells sorted from blood, collected in a trial of the OX40 agonist ivuxolimab. Every receptor here comes from an adult with an advanced solid tumor such as melanoma, head and neck, liver or kidney cancer. Each CDR3 is given with its conserved first and last residue. The order of the fields is CDR3 length, clone size, D gene, J gene, V gene, CDR3 protein, CDR3 DNA. A D gene is named only where the DNA matches it firmly. Clone size is given for some rows only: seen once, a few or many times, or a class if the clone is expanded.

length: 14
size: -
D: -
J: TRBJ1-1
V: TRBV4-1
CDR3: CASSPEVGGTEAFF
DNA: TGCGCCAGCAGCCCTGAAGTGGGGGGCACTGAAGCTTTCTTT

length: 13
size: -
D: -
J: TRBJ1-1
V: TRBV7-3
CDR3: CASTPGGITEAFF
DNA: TGTGCCAGCACCCCCGGGGGAATCACTGAAGCTTTCTTT

length: 14
size: -
D: -
J: TRBJ2-3
V: TRBV7-2
CDR3: CASSLGMITDTQYF
DNA: TGTGCCAGCAGCTTAGGAATGATCACAGATACGCAGTATTTT

length: 14
size: -
D: -
J: TRBJ2-3
V: TRBV7-2
CDR3: CASSYPSRGDTQYF
DNA: TGTGCCAGCAGCTATCCCAGCCGGGGAGATACGCAGTATTTT

length: 13
size: few
D: -
J: TRBJ1-3
V: TRBV30
CDR3: CAAGHHSGNTIYF
DNA: TGTGCCGCCGGACACCACTCTGGAAACACCATATATTTT

length: 16
size: -
D: -
J: TRBJ2-3
V: TRBV10-1
CDR3: CASSPLEGGSTDTQYF
DNA: TGCGCCAGCAGTCCCCTCGAGGGGGGTAGCACAGATACGCAGTATTTT

length: 14
size: -
D: -
J: TRBJ2-5
V: TRBV4-2
CDR3: CASSQEWGSETQYF
DNA: TGTGCCAGCAGCCAAGAGTGGGGCTCAGAGACCCAGTACTTC

length: 14
size: once
D: -
J: TRBJ2-3
V: TRBV10-3
CDR3: CAIRMTQPTDTQYF
DNA: TGTGCCATCAGAATGACACAACCCACAGATACGCAGTATTTT

length: 15
size: -
D: -
J: TRBJ1-2
V: TRBV5-1
CDR3: CASSLIGLRDYGYTF
DNA: TGCGCCAGCAGCTTAATAGGACTCAGGGACTATGGCTACACCTTC

length: 14
size: -
D: TRBD1
J: TRBJ1-2
V: TRBV6-5
CDR3: CASSYSGGVYGYTF
DNA: TGTGCCAGCAGTTACTCAGGGGGCGTCTATGGCTACACCTTC

length: 15
size: once
D: TRBD1
J: TRBJ1-2
V: TRBV5-6
CDR3: CASSLGTGRYYGYTF
DNA: TGTGCCAGCAGCTTGGGGACAGGGCGTTACTATGGCTACACCTTC

length: 13
size: -
D: -
J: TRBJ2-5
V: TRBV15
CDR3: CATSVRYQETQYF
DNA: TGTGCCACCAGCGTGCGGTACCAAGAGACCCAGTACTTC

length: 15
size: -
D: -
J: TRBJ1-4
V: TRBV19
CDR3: CASSGERGHGEKLFF
DNA: TGTGCCAGTAGCGGAGAGAGGGGCCATGGGGAAAAACTGTTTTTT

length: 16
size: -
D: -
J: TRBJ1-5
V: TRBV19
CDR3: CASSPAREGYDQPQHF
DNA: TGTGCCAGTAGTCCAGCCCGAGAGGGTTATGATCAGCCCCAGCATTTT

length: 18
size: once
D: TRBD1
J: TRBJ2-5
V: TRBV23-1
CDR3: CASSQSEFSTDREETQYF
DNA: TGCGCCAGCAGTCAATCGGAATTCTCCACCGACAGGGAAGAGACCCAGTACTTC

length: 13
size: -
D: -
J: TRBJ1-4
V: TRBV30
CDR3: CAWNRIRGEKLFF
DNA: TGTGCCTGGAACAGGATAAGGGGTGAAAAACTGTTTTTT

length: 14
size: -
D: -
J: TRBJ1-1
V: TRBV10-3
CDR3: CAITDGGMNTEAFF
DNA: TGTGCCATCACGGATGGAGGAATGAACACTGAAGCTTTCTTT

length: 13
size: -
D: -
J: TRBJ1-1
V: TRBV5-5
CDR3: CASSFRGKGEAFF
DNA: TGTGCCAGCAGCTTCAGGGGTAAGGGTGAAGCTTTCTTT

length: 14
size: -
D: TRBD1
J: TRBJ2-3
V: TRBV2
CDR3: CASRPRGSTDTQYF
DNA: TGTGCCAGCAGACCCAGGGGGTCCACAGATACGCAGTATTTT

length: 14
size: -
D: TRBD1
J: TRBJ1-2
V: TRBV7-9
CDR3: CASSLGTGSSGYTF
DNA: TGTGCCAGCAGCTTAGGGACAGGGAGCTCTGGCTACACCTTC

length: 11
size: -
D: -
J: TRBJ1-2
V: TRBV2
CDR3: CASSSGNGYTF
DNA: TGTGCCAGCAGTTCCGGGAATGGCTACACCTTC

length: 15
size: -
D: -
J: TRBJ2-3
V: TRBV4-2
CDR3: CASSLVASSTDTQYF
DNA: TGTGCCAGCAGCCTGGTAGCTAGTAGCACAGATACGCAGTATTTT

length: 14
size: -
D: -
J: TRBJ2-7
V: TRBV2
CDR3: CASSEGFSGGQQYF
DNA: TGTGCCAGCAGTGAAGGTTTCTCAGGGGGGCAGCAGTACTTC

length: 14
size: -
D: TRBD2
J: TRBJ2-3
V: TRBV28
CDR3: CASRNSGGTDTQYF
DNA: TGTGCCAGCAGGAATAGCGGGGGCACAGATACGCAGTATTTT

length: 14
size: -
D: -
J: TRBJ2-5
V: TRBV5-1
CDR3: CASSLADAQETQYF
DNA: TGCGCCAGCAGCTTGGCCGATGCTCAAGAGACCCAGTACTTC

length: 15
size: -
D: -
J: TRBJ1-1
V: TRBV7-9
CDR3: CASSLLRGSNTEAFF
DNA: TGTGCCAGCAGCTTGCTCCGGGGGTCGAACACTGAAGCTTTCTTT

length: 15
size: -
D: -
J: TRBJ2-1
V: TRBV5-1
CDR3: CASSQVDSRRNEQFF
DNA: TGCGCCAGCAGCCAGGTGGACTCTCGTAGGAATGAGCAGTTCTTC

length: 13
size: -
D: -
J: TRBJ1-5
V: TRBV28
CDR3: CASIRWGGQPQHF
DNA: TGTGCCAGCATAAGGTGGGGCGGTCAGCCCCAGCATTTT

length: 13
size: few
D: -
J: TRBJ1-2
V: TRBV28
CDR3: CASSLSDRNGYTF
DNA: TGTGCCAGCAGTTTATCCGACAGGAACGGCTACACCTTC

length: 14
size: -
D: TRBD2
J: TRBJ2-7
V: TRBV11-1
CDR3: CASSLTSGVWEQYF
DNA: TGTGCCAGCAGCTTAACTAGCGGGGTGTGGGAGCAGTACTTC

length: 15
size: -
D: TRBD1
J: TRBJ1-4
V: TRBV15
CDR3: CATSRTRDRVEKLFF
DNA: TGTGCCACCAGCAGGACCCGGGACAGGGTCGAAAAACTGTTTTTT

length: 15
size: -
D: TRBD1
J: TRBJ1-2
V: TRBV7-2
CDR3: CASSLGGQQIYGYTF
DNA: TGTGCCAGCAGCTTAGGGGGACAGCAGATCTATGGCTACACCTTC

length: 14
size: -
D: TRBD1
J: TRBJ2-1
V: TRBV6-5
CDR3: CASSRDRGADEQFF
DNA: TGTGCCAGCAGTCGGGACAGGGGAGCGGATGAGCAGTTCTTC

length: 11
size: -
D: -
J: TRBJ2-1
V: TRBV20-1
CDR3: CSAYTYNEQFF
DNA: TGCAGTGCTTATACATACAATGAGCAGTTCTTC

length: 15
size: -
D: TRBD1
J: TRBJ2-1
V: TRBV18
CDR3: CASSSGTGIYNEQFF
DNA: TGTGCCAGCTCCTCGGGGACAGGGATTTACAATGAGCAGTTCTTC